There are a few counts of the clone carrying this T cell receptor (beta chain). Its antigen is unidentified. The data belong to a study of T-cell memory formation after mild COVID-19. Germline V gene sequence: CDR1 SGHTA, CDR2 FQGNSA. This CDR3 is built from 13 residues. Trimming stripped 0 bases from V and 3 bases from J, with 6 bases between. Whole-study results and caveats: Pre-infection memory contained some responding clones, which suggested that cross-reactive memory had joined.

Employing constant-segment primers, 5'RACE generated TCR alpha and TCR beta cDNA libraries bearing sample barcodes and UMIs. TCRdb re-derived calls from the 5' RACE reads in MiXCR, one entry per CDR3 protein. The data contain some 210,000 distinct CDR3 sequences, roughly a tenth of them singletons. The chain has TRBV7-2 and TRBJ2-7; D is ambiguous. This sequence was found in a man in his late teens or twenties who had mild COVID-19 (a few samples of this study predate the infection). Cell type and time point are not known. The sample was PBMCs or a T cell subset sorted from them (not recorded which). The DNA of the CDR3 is TGTGCCAGCAGCTTAGCGCTCGGCTACGAGCAGTACTTC. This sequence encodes CASSLALGYEQYF.